The clone carrying this T cell receptor beta chain appeared a single time. This sample was taken from a study of blood T cell repertoires in COVID-19. About the research overall: PBMCs, B-cell-depleted T cells, or T cells were the source of the cDNA or gDNA that made up the material.

Germline V lookup: CDR1 MNHEY, CDR2 SMNVEV (reference sequence). This CDR3 is built from 18 residues. The V gene end was trimmed by 5 bases and the J gene end by 1 base; junction bases not matched to a gene: 10. Methods used by the authors: For nucleated cells, counts were estimated from reference gene primer amplification. TCRdb's table, derived via immunoSEQ multiplex PCR, lists solely in-frame clones and lacks some. The V and J calls and the clone size are those of that table, but D and trimming were determined from the DNA. The sample gives 30,000 to 35,000 clones, approximately 83% of which show up once; 3.6% is in the top ten.

Sequencing input: peripheral blood. The gene calls are TRBV27 and TRBJ2-6; 8 nucleotides agree with TRBD1. The sequence derives from a man aged 45-65 years with acute or convalescent COVID-19. CDR3 amino acids: CASSGRDRSPSGANVLTF. CDR3 in DNA: TGTGCCAGCAGTGGGCGGGACAGGAGCCCATCTGGGGCCAACGTCCTGACTTTC.